This T cell receptor (beta chain) was observed in a study of T cell responses to AZD1222 COVID-19 vaccine. To note about this clone: Its antigen is not identified.

Findings of the study overall: A reported finding is that nearly half of spike-specific TCRs target unmutated variant regions. Only five or six AZD1222 recipients were seropositive at baseline.

In germline, CDR1 is GTSNPN, CDR2 SVGIG (reference sequence). This CDR3 is built from 17 residues. Trimming removed 3 bases at V and 0 bases at J, with 15 bases between. Sequenced by immunoSEQ multiplex PCR; TCRdb stores in-frame clones only, minus some. Of over 100,000 clones listed, roughly 89% were seen once; the top ten hold 5% to 7.5%. The chain carries TRBV30 and TRBJ2-6, with D perhaps TRBD1 (5 bases). This receptor was obtained from an adult in good health. The sequencing used peripheral blood, collected on day 0 of AZD1222 vaccination. Here the CDR3 reads CAWRAGNSHSGANVLTF. DNA for the CDR3: TGTGCCTGGAGGGCAGGGAACAGTCACTCTGGGGCCAACGTCCTGACTTTC.